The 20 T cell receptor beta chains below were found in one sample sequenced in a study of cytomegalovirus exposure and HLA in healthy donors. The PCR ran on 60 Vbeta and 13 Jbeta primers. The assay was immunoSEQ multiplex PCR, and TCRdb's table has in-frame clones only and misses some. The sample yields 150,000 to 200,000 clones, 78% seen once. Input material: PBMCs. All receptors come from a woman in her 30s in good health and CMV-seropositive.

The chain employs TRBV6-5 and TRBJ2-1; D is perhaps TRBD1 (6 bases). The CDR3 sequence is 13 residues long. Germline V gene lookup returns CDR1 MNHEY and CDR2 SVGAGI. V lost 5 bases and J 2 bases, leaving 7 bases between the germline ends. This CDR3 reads CASSRDTYNEQFF. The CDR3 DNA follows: TGTGCCAGCAGTCGGGACACCTACAATGAGCAGTTCTTC.

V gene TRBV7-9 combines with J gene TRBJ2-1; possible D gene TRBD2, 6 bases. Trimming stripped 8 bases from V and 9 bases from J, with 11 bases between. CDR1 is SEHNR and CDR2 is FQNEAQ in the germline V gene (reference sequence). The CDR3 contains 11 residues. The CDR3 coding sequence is TGTGCCAGCGGGGGGACTGCTGAGCAGTTCTTC. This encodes CASGGTAEQFF.

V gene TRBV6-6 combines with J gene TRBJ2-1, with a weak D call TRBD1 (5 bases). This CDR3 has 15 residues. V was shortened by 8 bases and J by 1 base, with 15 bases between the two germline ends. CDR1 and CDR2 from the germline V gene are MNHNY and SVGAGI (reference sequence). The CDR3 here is CASLLGAGSYNEQFF. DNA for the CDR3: TGTGCCAGCCTTCTTGGCGCAGGGTCCTACAATGAGCAGTTCTTC.

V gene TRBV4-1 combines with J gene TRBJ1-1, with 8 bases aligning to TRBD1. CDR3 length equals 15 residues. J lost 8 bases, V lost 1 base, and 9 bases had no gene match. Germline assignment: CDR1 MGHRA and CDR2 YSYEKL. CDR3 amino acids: CASSQALGQAREAFF. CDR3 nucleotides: TGCGCCAGCAGCCAAGCTCTGGGACAGGCCCGGGAAGCTTTCTTT.

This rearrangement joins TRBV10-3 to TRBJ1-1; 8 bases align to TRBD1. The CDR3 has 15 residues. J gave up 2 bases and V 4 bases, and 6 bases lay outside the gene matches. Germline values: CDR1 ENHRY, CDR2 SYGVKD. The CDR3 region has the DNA TGTGCCATCAGTGGAAGCAGGGGGCGAAACACTGAAGCTTTCTTT. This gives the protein CAISGSRGRNTEAFF.

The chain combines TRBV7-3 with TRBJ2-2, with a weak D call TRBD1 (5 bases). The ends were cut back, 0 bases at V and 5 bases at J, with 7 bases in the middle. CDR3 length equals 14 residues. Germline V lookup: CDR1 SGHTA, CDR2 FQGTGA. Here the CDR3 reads CASSLTTATGELFF. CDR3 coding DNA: TGTGCCAGCAGCTTAACGACAGCTACCGGGGAGCTGTTTTTT.

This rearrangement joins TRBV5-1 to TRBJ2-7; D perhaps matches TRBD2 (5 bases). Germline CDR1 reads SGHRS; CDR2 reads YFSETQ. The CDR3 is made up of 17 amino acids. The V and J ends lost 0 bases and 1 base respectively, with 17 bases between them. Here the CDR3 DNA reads TGCGCCAGCAGCTTGGGGAGGTCGCTGACTTCTTCCTACGAGCAGTACTTC. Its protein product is CASSLGRSLTSSYEQYF.

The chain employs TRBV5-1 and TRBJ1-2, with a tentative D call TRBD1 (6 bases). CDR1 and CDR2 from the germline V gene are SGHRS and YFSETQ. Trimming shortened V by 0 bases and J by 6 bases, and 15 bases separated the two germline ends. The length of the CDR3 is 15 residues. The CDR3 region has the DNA TGCGCCAGCAGCTTGGGCGGGGGGCCCTCTCATGGCTACACCTTC. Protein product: CASSLGGGPSHGYTF.

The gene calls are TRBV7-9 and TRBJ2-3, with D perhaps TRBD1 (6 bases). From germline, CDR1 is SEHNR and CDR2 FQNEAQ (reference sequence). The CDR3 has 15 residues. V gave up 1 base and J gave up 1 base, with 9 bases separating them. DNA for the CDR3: TGTGCCAGCAGCTTAGACAGGGCGGGCACAGATACGCAGTATTTT. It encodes CASSLDRAGTDTQYF. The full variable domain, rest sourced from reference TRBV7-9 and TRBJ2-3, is DTGVSQNPRHKITKRGQNVTFRCDPISEHNRLYWYRQTLGQGPEFLTYFQNEAQLEKSRLLSDRFSAERPKGSFSTLEIQRTEQGDSAMYLCASSLDRAGTDTQYFGPGTRLTVL.

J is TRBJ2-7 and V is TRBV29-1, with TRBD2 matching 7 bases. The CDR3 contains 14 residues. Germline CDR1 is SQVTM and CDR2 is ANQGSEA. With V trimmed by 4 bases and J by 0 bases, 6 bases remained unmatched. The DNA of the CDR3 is TGCAGCGTTGGGGAGGGAGGTTACTCCTACGAGCAGTACTTC. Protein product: CSVGEGGYSYEQYF.

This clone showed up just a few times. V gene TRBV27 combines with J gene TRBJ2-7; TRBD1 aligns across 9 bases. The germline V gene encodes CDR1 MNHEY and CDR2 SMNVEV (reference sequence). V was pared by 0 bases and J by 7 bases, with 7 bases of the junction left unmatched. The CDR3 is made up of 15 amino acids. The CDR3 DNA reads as TGTGCCAGCAGTTTATCGGGACAGGGAGTGTCGGAGCAGTACTTC. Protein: CASSLSGQGVSEQYF.

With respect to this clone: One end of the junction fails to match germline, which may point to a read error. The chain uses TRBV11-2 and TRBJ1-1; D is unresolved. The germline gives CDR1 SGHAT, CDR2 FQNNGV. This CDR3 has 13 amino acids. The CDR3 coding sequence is TGTGCCAGCAGCTTATCGGGAGAAGGAGCGAGGGTCTTT. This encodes CASSLSGEGARVF. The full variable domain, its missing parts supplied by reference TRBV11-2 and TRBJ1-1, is EAGVAQSPRYKIIEKRQSVAFWCNPISGHATLYWYQQILGQGPKLLIQFQNNGVVDDSQLPKDRFSAERLKGVDSTLKIQPAKLEDSAVYLCASSLSGEGARVFGQGTRLTVV.

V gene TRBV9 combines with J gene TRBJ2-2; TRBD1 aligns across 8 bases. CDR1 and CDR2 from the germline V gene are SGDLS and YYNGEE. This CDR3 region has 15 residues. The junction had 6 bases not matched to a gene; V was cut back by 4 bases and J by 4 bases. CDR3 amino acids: CASSLTGVGTGELFF. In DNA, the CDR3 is TGTGCCAGCAGCCTGACAGGGGTGGGCACCGGGGAGCTGTTTTTT.

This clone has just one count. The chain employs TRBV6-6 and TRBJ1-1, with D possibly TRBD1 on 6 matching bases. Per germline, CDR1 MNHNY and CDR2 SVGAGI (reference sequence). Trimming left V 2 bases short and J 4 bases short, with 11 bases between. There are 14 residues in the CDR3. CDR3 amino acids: CASSYPQGSTEAFF. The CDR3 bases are TGTGCCAGCAGTTACCCCCAGGGGAGCACTGAAGCTTTCTTT.

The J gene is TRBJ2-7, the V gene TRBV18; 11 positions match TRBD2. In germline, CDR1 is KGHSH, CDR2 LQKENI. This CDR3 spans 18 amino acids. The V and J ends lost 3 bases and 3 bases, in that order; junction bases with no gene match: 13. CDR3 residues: CASSPEPPSGRSSYEQYF. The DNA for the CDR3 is TGTGCCAGCTCACCGGAACCCCCTAGCGGGAGGTCCAGCTACGAGCAGTACTTC.

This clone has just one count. The CDR3 region is CASSHRGRSSYNEQFF. The CDR3 nucleotides are TGTGCCAGCAGCCACAGGGGCAGGAGCTCCTACAATGAGCAGTTCTTC. The J gene is TRBJ2-1, the V gene TRBV27, with TRBD1 identical over 7 bases. This CDR3 has 16 amino acids. Trimming removed 6 bases from V and 0 bases from J; junction bases left unmatched: 8. Per the germline V gene, CDR1 is MNHEY and CDR2 is SMNVEV (reference sequence).

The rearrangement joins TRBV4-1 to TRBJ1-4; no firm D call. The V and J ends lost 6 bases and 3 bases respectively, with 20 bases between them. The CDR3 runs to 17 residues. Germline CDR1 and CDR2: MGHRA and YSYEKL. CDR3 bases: TGCGCCAGCAGTCGAGATCTCCAGGCAGGCGCTAATGAAAAACTGTTTTTT. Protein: CASSRDLQAGANEKLFF.

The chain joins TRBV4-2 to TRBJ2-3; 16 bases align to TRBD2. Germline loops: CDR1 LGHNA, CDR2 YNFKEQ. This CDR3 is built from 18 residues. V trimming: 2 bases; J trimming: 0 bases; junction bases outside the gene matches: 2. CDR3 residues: CASSQPGLAGGSTDTQYF. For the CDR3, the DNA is TGTGCCAGCAGCCAACCGGGACTAGCGGGGGGGAGCACAGATACGCAGTATTTT.

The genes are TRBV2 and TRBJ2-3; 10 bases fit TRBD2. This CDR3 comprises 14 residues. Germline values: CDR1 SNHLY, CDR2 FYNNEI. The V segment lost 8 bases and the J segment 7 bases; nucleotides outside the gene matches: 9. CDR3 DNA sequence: TGTGCCAGCTTGGGACTAGCGAACCGGCATACGCAGTATTTT. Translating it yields CASLGLANRHTQYF.

CDR3 in amino acids: CASSPRSTVYTEAFF. CDR3 DNA sequence: TGTGCCAGCAGTCCAAGATCTACGGTGTACACTGAAGCTTTCTTT. V gene TRBV14 combines with J gene TRBJ1-1; D gene uncertain. The CDR3 has 15 amino acids. V was cut by 6 bases and J by 3 bases, with 17 bases left in between. Per the germline V gene, CDR1 is SGHDN and CDR2 is FVKESK.